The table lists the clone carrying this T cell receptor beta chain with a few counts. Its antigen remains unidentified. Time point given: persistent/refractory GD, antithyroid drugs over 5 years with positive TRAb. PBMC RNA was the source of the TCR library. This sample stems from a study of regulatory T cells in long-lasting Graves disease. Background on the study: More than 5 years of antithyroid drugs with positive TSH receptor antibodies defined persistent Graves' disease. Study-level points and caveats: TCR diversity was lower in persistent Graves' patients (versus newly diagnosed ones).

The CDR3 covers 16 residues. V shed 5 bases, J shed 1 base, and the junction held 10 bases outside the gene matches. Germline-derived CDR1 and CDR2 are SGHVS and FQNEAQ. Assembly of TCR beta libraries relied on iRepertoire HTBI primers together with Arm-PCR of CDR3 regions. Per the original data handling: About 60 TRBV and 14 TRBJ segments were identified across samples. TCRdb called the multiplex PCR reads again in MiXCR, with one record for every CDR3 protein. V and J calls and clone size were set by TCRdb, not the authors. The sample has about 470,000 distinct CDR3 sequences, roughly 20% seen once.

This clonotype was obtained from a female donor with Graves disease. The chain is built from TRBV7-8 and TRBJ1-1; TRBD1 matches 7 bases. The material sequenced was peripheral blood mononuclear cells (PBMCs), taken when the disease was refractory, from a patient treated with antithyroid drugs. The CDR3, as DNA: TGTGCCAGCAGCGTTGTACAGGGGTATCCGAACACTGAAGCTTTCTTT. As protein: CASSVVQGYPNTEAFF.